This record looks at one T cell receptor beta chain sequence and its context. This sample is drawn from a study of shared clonotypes between healthy human individuals. Naive CD4+ cells were CD45RA-selected; the remaining cells were memory. This CDR3 contains 15 residues. CDR1 and CDR2 (germline): SGHTA, FQGNSA. V was pared by 4 bases and J by 4 bases, with 9 bases of the junction left unmatched. Here immunoSEQ multiplex PCR was the method, and the copy in TCRdb shows in-frame clones only, minus some. Seen here are roughly 2.4 million clones, 90% to 97% observed once, and the top ten hold 0.13%. Sequencing was performed on naive CD4+ T cells sorted from blood. Noted subset: CD45RA+ positively selected. This rearrangement joins TRBV7-2 to TRBJ2-7, with 8 positions matching TRBD1. The sequence was obtained from a man between 18 and 29 years old in good health. The CDR3 region is CASSYGTGAPYEQYF. The DNA for the CDR3 is TGTGCCAGCAGCTACGGGACAGGTGCCCCATACGAGCAGTACTTC.